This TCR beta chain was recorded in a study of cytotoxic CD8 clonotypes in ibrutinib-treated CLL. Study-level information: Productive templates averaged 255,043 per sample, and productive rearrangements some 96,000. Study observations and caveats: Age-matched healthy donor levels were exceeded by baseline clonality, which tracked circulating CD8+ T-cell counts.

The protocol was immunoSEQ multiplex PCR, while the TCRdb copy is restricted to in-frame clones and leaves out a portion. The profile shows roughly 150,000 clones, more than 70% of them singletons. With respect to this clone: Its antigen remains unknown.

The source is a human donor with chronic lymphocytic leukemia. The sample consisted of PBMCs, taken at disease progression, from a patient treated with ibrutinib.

The CDR3 protein is CASTPETGNTIYF. The CDR3 nucleotides are TGTGCCAGCACCCCCGAAACGGGAAACACCATATATTTT. The chain recombines TRBV11-2 with TRBJ1-3; D call uncertain. From germline, CDR1 is SGHAT and CDR2 FQNNGV. The length of the CDR3 is 13 residues. Trimming shortened V by 7 bases and J by 4 bases, and 11 bases separated the two germline ends.